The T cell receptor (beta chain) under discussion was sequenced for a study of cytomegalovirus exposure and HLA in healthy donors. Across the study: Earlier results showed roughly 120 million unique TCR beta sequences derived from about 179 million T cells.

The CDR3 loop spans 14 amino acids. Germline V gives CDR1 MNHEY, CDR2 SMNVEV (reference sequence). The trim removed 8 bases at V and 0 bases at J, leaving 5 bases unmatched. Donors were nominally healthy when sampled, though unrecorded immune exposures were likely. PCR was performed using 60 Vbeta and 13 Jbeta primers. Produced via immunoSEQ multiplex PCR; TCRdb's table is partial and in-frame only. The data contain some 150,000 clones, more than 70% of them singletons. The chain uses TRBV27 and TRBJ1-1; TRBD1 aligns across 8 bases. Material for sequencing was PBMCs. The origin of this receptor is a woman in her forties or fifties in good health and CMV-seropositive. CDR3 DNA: TGTGCCAGCCGCTCAGGGGGCGTGAACACTGAAGCTTTCTTT. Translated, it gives CASRSGGVNTEAFF.